Listed below are T cell receptor beta chains from one sample, sequenced in a study of response to subunit inactivated influenza vaccine. TCRdb called the RT-PCR reads again in MiXCR, with one record for every CDR3 protein. This table holds 450,000 to 600,000 distinct CDR3 sequences, 7.6% found once. The starting material was PBMCs from blood, obtained around 25 months after vaccination. The receptors shown here come from a man in his fifties or sixties who received an inactivated influenza vaccine. Each CDR3 is given with its conserved first and last residue. The D gene is left open where the match is weak. Only some rows state a clone size, as once, few, many or a class for expanded clones.

14 TRBD1 - TRBJ1-1 TRBV6-1 TGTGCCAGCAGGGACAGGGAGAGGAGGTCTGAAGCTTTCTTT CASRDRERRSEAFF
14 TRBD2 - TRBJ2-5 TRBV7-9 TGTGCCAGCAGCTTCGGGACTATCCAAGAGACCCAGTACTTC CASSFGTIQETQYF
16 TRBD1 many TRBJ2-3 TRBV20-1 TGCAGTGCTAGTCCCCTCGGACAGGGAGTCACAGATACGCAGTATTTT CSASPLGQGVTDTQYF
17 - few TRBJ1-2 TRBV12-3/TRBV12-4 TGTGCCAGCACCAGAGGCCGAATCATGACAGCTCACTATGGCTACACCTTC CASTRGRIMTAHYGYTF
15 TRBD1 - TRBJ1-2 TRBV6-5 TGTGCCAGCAGTTTACAGGGGGGTCATACGGATGGCTACACCTTC CASSLQGGHTDGYTF
11 - many TRBJ2-7 TRBV29-1 TGCAGCGTTGCCGTTTCAGGCGAGCAGTACTTC CSVAVSGEQYF
18 TRBD1 - TRBJ1-5 TRBV7-6 TGTGCCAGCAGCATACAAAACCCGGGACAGGGGATTAATCAGCCCCAGCATTTT CASSIQNPGQGINQPQHF
13 - few TRBJ2-2 TRBV19 TGTGCCAGTAGTCCCGGGTACACCGGGGAGCTGTTTTTT CASSPGYTGELFF
16 TRBD1 many TRBJ2-3 TRBV24-1 TGTGCCACCAGTGACAGAGGACAGGGGGCAGGAGATACGCAGTATTTT CATSDRGQGAGDTQYF
13 - - TRBJ2-7 TRBV19 TGTGCCAGCAGGCTTAGCGGATCCTACGAGCAGTACTTC CASRLSGSYEQYF
15 - many TRBJ2-7 TRBV27 TGTGCCAGCAGTCCCGATCCCTCTAGGACCTACGAGCAGTACTTC CASSPDPSRTYEQYF
15 - few TRBJ2-3 TRBV5-1 TGCGCCAGCAGCTTGGGCGGTTACTCCACAGATACGCAGTATTTT CASSLGGYSTDTQYF
13 - many TRBJ2-1 TRBV30 TGTGCCTGCCGGGACGGGAACTACAATGAGCAGTTCTTC CACRDGNYNEQFF
16 - few TRBJ2-2 TRBV4-1 TGCGCCAGCAGCCCGCGGACAGCTTCGAACACCGGGGAGCTGTTTTTT CASSPRTASNTGELFF
15 TRBD2 many TRBJ2-2 TRBV9 TGTGCCAGCAGCCCGGGACTAGCGGGATCCGGGGAGCTGTTTTTT CASSPGLAGSGELFF
17 - - TRBJ2-7 TRBV6-5 TGTGCCAGCAGTTACTCATACCGGGCAGGACGGAGCTACGAGCAGTACTTC CASSYSYRAGRSYEQYF
16 TRBD2 many TRBJ2-2 TRBV7-2 TGTGCCAGCAGCTGGGCGGGGACTAGGAACACCGGGGAGCTGTTTTTT CASSWAGTRNTGELFF
15 TRBD1 - TRBJ2-7 TRBV12-3/TRBV12-4 TGTGCCAGCAGGGCGACAGGGACAGGGGTTAACGAGCAGTACTTC CASRATGTGVNEQYF
14 - many TRBJ2-7 TRBV5-1 TGCGCCAGCAGCTTGTCGGCCAGCCCCTACGAGCAGTACTTC CASSLSASPYEQYF
16 - - TRBJ2-1 TRBV9 TGTGCCAGCAGCGTAGGGGGATCGGGGCCCTACAATGAGCAGTTCTTC CASSVGGSGPYNEQFF
13 - few TRBJ2-5 TRBV5-1 TGCGCCAGCAGCCCTGCAGGGGAGGAGACCCAGTACTTC CASSPAGEETQYF
13 - many TRBJ2-1 TRBV6-2/TRBV6-3 TGTGCCAGCAGTTACAGGAGTTACAATGAGCAGTTCTTC CASSYRSYNEQFF
13 TRBD1 - TRBJ1-1 TRBV18 TGTGCCAGCTCACCGACAGGGTACACTGAAGCTTTCTTT CASSPTGYTEAFF
15 TRBD1 few TRBJ2-7 TRBV7-9 TGTGCCAGCAGCTTAGCACGGGACAGAACTAATGAGCAGTACTTC CASSLARDRTNEQYF
14 - - TRBJ2-7 TRBV30 TGTGCCTGGAGTATGGGACACGGATCCTACGAGCAGTACTTC CAWSMGHGSYEQYF
13 - few TRBJ2-1 TRBV4-3 TGCGCCAGCAGCCAGTCTATTGGGGCCGAGCAGTTCTTC CASSQSIGAEQFF
14 TRBD1 few TRBJ2-5 TRBV29-1 TGCAGCGTTGGTCCGGGGACAGTTAAAGAGACCCAGTACTTC CSVGPGTVKETQYF
12 - many TRBJ2-7 TRBV25-1 TGTGCCAGCAGTGGTCTGGCCTACGAGCAGTACTTC CASSGLAYEQYF
17 - - TRBJ2-1 TRBV9 TGTGCCAGCAGCGTAGCCTCACCTCGGAGCTCCTACAATGAGCAGTTCTTC CASSVASPRSSYNEQFF